This T cell receptor (beta chain) was observed in a study of T-cell reconstitution after alpha-beta-depleted transplantation in children (dated by TCRdb to the mid-2010s). Regarding the complete study: T-cell immune reconstitution after TCRalphabeta/CD19-depleted allogeneic hematopoietic cell transplantation in children was quantitatively tracked in the study by means of TCR repertoire profiling.

The sample's treatment or condition label is to be understood as: allogeneic hematopoietic cell transplantation with graft depleted of TCRalphabeta T cells and CD19 B cells. The children who served as transplant recipients had been given grafts of TCRalphabeta/CD19-depleted allogeneic hematopoietic cells. This clonotype has just a few counts. Its binding antigen is unknown. Nothing much larger sits one base from this clone, and base qualities are not available. CDR1 is given as SGHDT and CDR2 as YYEEEE, both from the germline V gene. From the cysteine up to the phenylalanine, the CDR3 has a length of 14 residues. Only the CDR3 region is kept as DNA, spanning 42 bases read in frame from base 1. Trimming removed 4 bases from V and 2 bases from J, leaving 12 bases between the germline ends. Overall study outcomes, separate from this receptor: In some patients, the high TCRbeta diversity seen at day 60 was put down to recipient T cells and intrathymic progenitors that had survived conditioning. Over subsequent months, a decline in hyperexpanded clone frequencies was noted, and after one year, T-cell counts and TCRbeta diversity were mostly ascribed to newly produced T cells. The apparently early recovery of alphabetaT-cell counts about two months after transplant reportedly depended on only several hundred rapidly expanded clones that came from non-depleted graft cells.

Receptor amplification or capture employed PCR. The sample was run on an Illumina HiSeq 2500. Molecular barcoding was employed in the preparation of TCR libraries, with unique molecular identifiers being used to normalize TCRbeta repertoire quantification. Starting from the raw public reads, TCRdb applied fastp trimming at Q25, assembled clones with MiXCR and retained in-frame beta chains. Each entry merges the rows of one CDR3 protein and shows their most common DNA and genes. A total of just over 950,000 distinct CDR3 sequences appear in this sample, around 30% of them only once. The top ten constitute more than 25% of the sample.

Recombination connected TRBV5-6 to TRBJ2-5; a confident D gene designation cannot be given. This clonotype was obtained from a boy in the first two years of life who had a stem cell transplant for SCID, so the T cells may come from the graft donor. The starting material was PBMCs, mostly from graft donor cells, obtained 360 days after TCRalphabeta/CD19-depleted stem cell transplant. This receptor carries the CDR3 CASSRIQVQETQYF. The DNA sequence is given as TGTGCCAGCAGCCGGATCCAGGTACAAGAGACCCAGTACTTC. Outside the CDR3, residues come from the reference TRBV5-6 and TRBJ2-5 proteins, so the full variable domain is: DAGVTQSPTHLIKTRGQQVTLRCSPKSGHDTVSWYQQALGQGPQFIFQYYEEEERQRGNFPDRFSGHQFPNYSSELNVNALLLGDSALYLCASSRIQVQETQYFGPGTRLLVL.